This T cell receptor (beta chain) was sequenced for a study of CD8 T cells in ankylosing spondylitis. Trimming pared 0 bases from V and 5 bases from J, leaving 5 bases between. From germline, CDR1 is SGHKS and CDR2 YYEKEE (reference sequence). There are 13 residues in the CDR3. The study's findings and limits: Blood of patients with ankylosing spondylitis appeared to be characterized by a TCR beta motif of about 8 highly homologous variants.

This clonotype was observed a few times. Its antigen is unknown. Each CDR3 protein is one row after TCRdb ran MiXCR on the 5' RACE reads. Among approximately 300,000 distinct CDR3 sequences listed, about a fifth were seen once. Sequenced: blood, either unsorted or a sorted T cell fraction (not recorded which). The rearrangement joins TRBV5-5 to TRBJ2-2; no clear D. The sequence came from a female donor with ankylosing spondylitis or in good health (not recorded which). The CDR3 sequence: CASSLAETGELFF. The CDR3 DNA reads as TGTGCCAGCAGCTTGGCGGAGACCGGGGAGCTGTTTTTT. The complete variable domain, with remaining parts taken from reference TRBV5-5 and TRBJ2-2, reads DAGVTQSPTHLIKTRGQQVTLRCSPISGHKSVSWYQQVLGQGPQFIFQYYEKEERGRGNFPDRFSARQFPNYSSELNVNALLLGDSALYLCASSLAETGELFFGEGSRLTVL.